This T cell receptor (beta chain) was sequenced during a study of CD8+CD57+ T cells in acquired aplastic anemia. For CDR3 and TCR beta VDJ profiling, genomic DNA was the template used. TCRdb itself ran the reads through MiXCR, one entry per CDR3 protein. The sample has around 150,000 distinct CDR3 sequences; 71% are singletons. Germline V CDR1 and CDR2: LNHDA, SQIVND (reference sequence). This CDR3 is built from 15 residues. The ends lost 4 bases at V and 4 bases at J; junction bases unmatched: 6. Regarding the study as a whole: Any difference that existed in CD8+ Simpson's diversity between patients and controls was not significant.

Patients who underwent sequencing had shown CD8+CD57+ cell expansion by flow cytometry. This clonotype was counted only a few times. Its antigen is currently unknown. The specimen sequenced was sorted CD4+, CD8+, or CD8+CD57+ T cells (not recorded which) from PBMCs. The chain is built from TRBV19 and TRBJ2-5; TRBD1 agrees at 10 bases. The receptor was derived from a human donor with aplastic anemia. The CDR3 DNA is TGTGCCAGTAGTAGGGGACAGGGGTTGGGAGAGACCCAGTACTTC. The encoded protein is CASSRGQGLGETQYF.